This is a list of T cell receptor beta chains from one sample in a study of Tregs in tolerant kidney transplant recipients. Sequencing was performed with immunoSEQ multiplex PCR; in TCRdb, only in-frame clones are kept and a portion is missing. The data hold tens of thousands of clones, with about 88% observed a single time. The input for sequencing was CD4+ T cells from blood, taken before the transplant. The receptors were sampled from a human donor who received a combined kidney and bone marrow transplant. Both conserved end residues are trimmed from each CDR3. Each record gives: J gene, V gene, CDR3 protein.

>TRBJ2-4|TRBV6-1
ASSWTSSAKNIQY
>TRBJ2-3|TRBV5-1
ASSLLAGVRETDTQY
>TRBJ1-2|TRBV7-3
ASSPSGQVPLGYT
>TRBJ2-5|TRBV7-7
ASSAGLAGAGGETQY
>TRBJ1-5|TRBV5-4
ASSWGLERPQH
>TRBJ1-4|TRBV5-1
ASSLGQGHEKLF
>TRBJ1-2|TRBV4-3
ASSQATVGHGDYGYT
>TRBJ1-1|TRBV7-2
ASSLQGIRNTEAF
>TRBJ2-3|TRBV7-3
ASSLGLAGVQDTQY
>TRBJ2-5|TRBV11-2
ASSALGESETQY
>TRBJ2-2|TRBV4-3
ASSQDVHTGELF
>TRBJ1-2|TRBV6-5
ASSYSREGYGYT
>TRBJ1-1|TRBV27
ASSLGGARTEAF
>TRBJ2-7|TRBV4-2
ASSLERGSSYEQY
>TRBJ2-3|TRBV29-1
STGPGRGTDTQY
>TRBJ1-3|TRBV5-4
ASSLSGTNGNTIY
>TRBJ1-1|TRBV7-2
ASSPGNMNTEAF
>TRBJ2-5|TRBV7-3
ASSSSGKETQY
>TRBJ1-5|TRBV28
ASSLNTGGAGNQPQH
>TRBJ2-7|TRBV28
ASSSPGAGQGVHEQY
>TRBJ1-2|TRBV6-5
ASSRGGNYGYT
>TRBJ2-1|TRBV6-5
ASSYSRTVTKNEQF
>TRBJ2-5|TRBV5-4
ASSSAYRGDETQY
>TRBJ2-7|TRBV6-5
ASSYSSSYPYEQY
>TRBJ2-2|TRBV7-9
ATGTRGTGELF
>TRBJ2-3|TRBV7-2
ASSLSGTSGSTDTQY
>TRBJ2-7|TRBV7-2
ASSQGLAGDVEQY
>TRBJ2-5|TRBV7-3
ASSPGTSAQETQY
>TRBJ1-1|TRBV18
ASSPTSGHHTEAF
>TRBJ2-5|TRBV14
ASTPGTGTKETQY
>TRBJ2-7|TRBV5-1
ASSNGAGETYEQY
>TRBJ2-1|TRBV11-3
ASSSDIADEQF
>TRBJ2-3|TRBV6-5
ASSWVAGWSTDTQY
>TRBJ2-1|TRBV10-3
ATRLAGENEQF
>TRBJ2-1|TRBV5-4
ASSLGGGTTYNEQF
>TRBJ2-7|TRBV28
ASSSSIQGHSYEQY
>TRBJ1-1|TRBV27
ASRHRNTEAF
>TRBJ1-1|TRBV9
ASSVDLGLNTEAF
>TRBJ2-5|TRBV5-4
ASSLDGGSHGETQY
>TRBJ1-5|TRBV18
ASSSTGNVNQPQH
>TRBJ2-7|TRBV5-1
ASSTTLDRALV
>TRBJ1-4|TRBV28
ASSSGTGGDEKLF
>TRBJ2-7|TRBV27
ASSFGTNQGEVEQY
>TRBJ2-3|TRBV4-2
ASSQNSGRVRDTQY
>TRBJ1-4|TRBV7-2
ASSLSVPGEKLF
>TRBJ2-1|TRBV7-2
ASSWDRGYNEQF
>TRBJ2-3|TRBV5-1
ASSLEIQGLYTDTQY
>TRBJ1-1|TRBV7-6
ASSLGRDTSEAF
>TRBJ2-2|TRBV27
ASSFDAGQRWPGELF
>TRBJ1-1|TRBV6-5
ASSPAGFHTEAF
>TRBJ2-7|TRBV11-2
ASSLSTSNRNEQY
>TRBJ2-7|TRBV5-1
ASSLFSGGVSSYEQY